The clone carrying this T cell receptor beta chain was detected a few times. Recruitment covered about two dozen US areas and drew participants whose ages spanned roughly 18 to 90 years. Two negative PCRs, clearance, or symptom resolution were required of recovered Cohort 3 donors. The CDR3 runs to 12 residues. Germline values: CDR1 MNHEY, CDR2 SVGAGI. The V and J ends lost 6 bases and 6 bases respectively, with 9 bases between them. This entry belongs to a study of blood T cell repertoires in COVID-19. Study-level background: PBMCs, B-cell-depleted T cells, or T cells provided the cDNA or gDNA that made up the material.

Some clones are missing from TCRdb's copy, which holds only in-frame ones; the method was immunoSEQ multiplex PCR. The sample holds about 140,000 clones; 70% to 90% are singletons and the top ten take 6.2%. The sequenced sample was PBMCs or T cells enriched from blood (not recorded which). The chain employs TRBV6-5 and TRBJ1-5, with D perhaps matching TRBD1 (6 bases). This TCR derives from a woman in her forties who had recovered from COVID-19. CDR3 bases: TGTGCCAGCAGGTTAGGGGGTCAGCCCCAGCATTTT. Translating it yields CASRLGGQPQHF.